This T cell receptor (beta chain) was documented in a study of PD-1 blockade in classical Hodgkin lymphoma. Data came from immunoSEQ multiplex PCR; TCRdb stores just in-frame clones and leaves some out. The data show about 97,000 clones, roughly 88% seen once. A remark on this clone: The junction does not match germline at one end; this may be a read error.

Germline V gives CDR1 DFQATT, CDR2 SNEGSKA (reference sequence). The CDR3 length is 11 residues. No patient escaped relapse after autologous stem cell transplantation, and brentuximab vedotin exposure varied. The origin of this receptor is a human donor with classical Hodgkin lymphoma. The chain joins TRBV20-1 to TRBJ2-3; D remains unclear. Source: peripheral blood mononuclear cells (PBMCs), taken at baseline. CDR3 loop: CSARFAETQYF. CDR3 DNA: TGCAGTGCTAGGTTTGCAGAAACGCAGTATTTT.